This T cell receptor (beta chain) was documented in a study of T cell responses to AZD1222 COVID-19 vaccine. Looking at the study overall: Combined were second doses at about 4 or about 12 weeks.

Only in-frame clones appear in the TCRdb table, and some are missing; sequencing was by immunoSEQ multiplex PCR. The profile shows more than 110,000 clones, roughly 90% of them singletons. About this clone itself: What it binds is unknown.

Germline V gene lookup returns CDR1 MDHEN and CDR2 SYDVKM. The V end was cut by 7 bases, the J end by 3 bases, with 7 bases between. This CDR3 region has 12 residues. General observations from the study: Donors in the cohort were predominantly white British and more often female, and clonal diversity was possibly underestimated. The repertoires were collected only after the peak T cell response. At study baseline, merely five or six AZD1222 recipients were seropositive.

V gene TRBV28 combines with J gene TRBJ2-1; no clear D. The material was peripheral blood, obtained on day 0 of AZD1222 vaccination. This receptor was identified in an adult in good health. The CDR3 loop reads CASKRHYNEQFF. The CDR3 nucleotides are TGTGCCAGCAAGAGGCACTACAATGAGCAGTTCTTC.